This is a list of T cell receptor beta chains from one sample in a study of human T cells and chemical hapten exposure. TCRdb itself ran the RACE reads through MiXCR, one entry per CDR3 protein. The sample contains approximately 400,000 distinct CDR3 sequences, 5% to 6.5% of which appear only once. Sample: whole blood, taken in connection with sensitization to the hapten diphenylcyclopropenone (DPC). All receptors derive from a woman between 45 and 65 years old with alopecia areata. Some clones in this sample may be carry-over from other donors' samples. CDR3s include the opening cysteine and the closing phenylalanine or tryptophan. Each record gives: CDR3 protein, CDR3 DNA, J gene, D gene, clone size, V gene. D genes are given only for firm matches. Clone size, where shown, is once, few, many, or a class for clones that have expanded.

CDR3 protein: CASRLGQTGEKLFF
CDR3 DNA: TGCGCCAGCCGGCTCGGACAGACCGGTGAAAAACTGTTTTTT
J gene: TRBJ1-4
D gene: .
clone size: many
V gene: TRBV5-1

CDR3 protein: CASSGGLAGGPEGIQYF
CDR3 DNA: TGTGCCAGCAGCGGAGGACTAGCGGGAGGGCCTGAGGGCATTCAGTACTTC
J gene: TRBJ2-4
D gene: TRBD2
clone size: many
V gene: TRBV9

CDR3 protein: CASSLRQGISTDTQYF
CDR3 DNA: TGCGCCAGCAGCTTGCGGCAGGGGATAAGCACAGATACGCAGTATTTT
J gene: TRBJ2-3
D gene: .
clone size: many
V gene: TRBV5-1

CDR3 protein: CAIGTSSSYEQYF
CDR3 DNA: TGTGCCATCGGGACGTCAAGCTCCTACGAGCAGTACTTC
J gene: TRBJ2-7
D gene: .
clone size: few
V gene: TRBV10-3

CDR3 protein: CASSQDERDIDYTIYF
CDR3 DNA: TGTGCCAGCAGCCAAGATGAACGGGATATAGATTACACCATATATTTT
J gene: TRBJ1-3
D gene: .
clone size: few
V gene: TRBV3-1

CDR3 protein: CSASGTMVSSTDTQYF
CDR3 DNA: TGCAGTGCTAGTGGGACTATGGTCTCTAGCACAGATACGCAGTATTTT
J gene: TRBJ2-3
D gene: TRBD2
clone size: few
V gene: TRBV20-1

CDR3 protein: CASSLGAGEQYF
CDR3 DNA: TGTGCCAGCAGCTTAGGAGCGGGGGAGCAGTACTTC
J gene: TRBJ2-7
D gene: TRBD2
clone size: many
V gene: TRBV28

CDR3 protein: CATSDPTGGWETQYF
CDR3 DNA: TGTGCCACCAGTGACCCGACAGGGGGCTGGGAGACCCAGTACTTC
J gene: TRBJ2-5
D gene: TRBD1
clone size: .
V gene: TRBV24-1

CDR3 protein: CASAPPGAREQFF
CDR3 DNA: TGTGCCAGCGCTCCCCCAGGAGCTCGGGAGCAGTTCTTC
J gene: TRBJ2-1
D gene: .
clone size: many
V gene: TRBV13

CDR3 protein: CASSYDRAPRETQYF
CDR3 DNA: TGTGCCAGCAGCTACGACAGGGCGCCCCGAGAGACCCAGTACTTC
J gene: TRBJ2-5
D gene: TRBD1
clone size: many
V gene: TRBV13

CDR3 protein: CASSDVPQGLRSNEQFF
CDR3 DNA: TGTGCCAGCAGTGATGTTCCCCAGGGCCTCCGGTCCAATGAGCAGTTCTTC
J gene: TRBJ2-1
D gene: .
clone size: .
V gene: TRBV6-1

CDR3 protein: CASSPSRQGVFNQPQHF
CDR3 DNA: TGTGCCAGCAGCCCAAGCCGACAGGGGGTGTTCAATCAGCCCCAGCATTTT
J gene: TRBJ1-5
D gene: TRBD1
clone size: many
V gene: TRBV12-3/TRBV12-4

CDR3 protein: CASSLDSRTEAFF
CDR3 DNA: TGTGCCAGCAGCTTGGACAGTCGAACTGAAGCTTTCTTT
J gene: TRBJ1-1
D gene: .
clone size: few
V gene: TRBV7-9

CDR3 protein: CASSRSGTGITGELFF
CDR3 DNA: TGTGCCAGCAGTCGGTCCGGGACAGGGATCACCGGGGAGCTGTTTTTT
J gene: TRBJ2-2
D gene: TRBD1
clone size: few
V gene: TRBV27

CDR3 protein: CASSEGLGVHIQYF
CDR3 DNA: TGTGCCAGCAGCGAGGGACTAGGAGTCCACATTCAGTACTTC
J gene: TRBJ2-4
D gene: TRBD2
clone size: many
V gene: TRBV7-2

CDR3 protein: CASSLSWGSPEAFF
CDR3 DNA: TGTGCCAGCAGCTTATCTTGGGGTTCGCCTGAAGCTTTCTTT
J gene: TRBJ1-1
D gene: .
clone size: few
V gene: TRBV7-2

CDR3 protein: CASSRDTSTDTQYF
CDR3 DNA: TGTGCCAGCAGCCGGGACACGAGCACAGATACGCAGTATTTT
J gene: TRBJ2-3
D gene: .
clone size: many
V gene: TRBV6-2/TRBV6-3

CDR3 protein: CASSSIAGGPEETQYF
CDR3 DNA: TGTGCCAGCAGCTCTATAGCGGGAGGGCCGGAAGAGACCCAGTACTTC
J gene: TRBJ2-5
D gene: TRBD2
clone size: few
V gene: TRBV13

CDR3 protein: CARSSPGREVEDTQYF
CDR3 DNA: TGTGCCAGAAGCTCTCCGGGGCGGGAGGTGGAAGATACGCAGTATTTT
J gene: TRBJ2-3
D gene: TRBD2
clone size: few
V gene: TRBV5-3

CDR3 protein: CASSLDWQGEKLFF
CDR3 DNA: TGCGCCAGCAGCTTGGATTGGCAGGGCGAAAAACTGTTTTTT
J gene: TRBJ1-4
D gene: .
clone size: many
V gene: TRBV5-1

CDR3 protein: CASRPSSTDTQYF
CDR3 DNA: TGTGCCAGCAGACCGTCTAGCACAGATACGCAGTATTTT
J gene: TRBJ2-3
D gene: .
clone size: many
V gene: TRBV12-3/TRBV12-4

CDR3 protein: CASSLGLEGYEQYF
CDR3 DNA: TGCGCCAGCAGCTTAGGACTAGAAGGATACGAGCAGTACTTC
J gene: TRBJ2-7
D gene: TRBD2
clone size: .
V gene: TRBV5-1

CDR3 protein: CASSDGNRAWGEAFF
CDR3 DNA: TGTGCCAGCAGTGACGGGAACAGGGCGTGGGGTGAAGCTTTCTTT
J gene: TRBJ1-1
D gene: .
clone size: .
V gene: TRBV2

CDR3 protein: CATSSMGGGPTNYGYTF
CDR3 DNA: TGTGCCACCAGCTCCATGGGCGGAGGGCCCACTAACTATGGCTACACCTTC
J gene: TRBJ1-2
D gene: .
clone size: many
V gene: TRBV15

CDR3 protein: CASSFSRTDTQYF
CDR3 DNA: TGTGCCAGCAGCTTTTCGCGCACAGATACGCAGTATTTT
J gene: TRBJ2-3
D gene: .
clone size: many
V gene: TRBV5-5

CDR3 protein: CSVKGGDSPLHF
CDR3 DNA: TGCAGTGTTAAAGGGGGTGATTCACCCCTCCACTTT
J gene: TRBJ1-6
D gene: .
clone size: few
V gene: TRBV20-1

CDR3 protein: CASSLVPTGGTEAFF
CDR3 DNA: TGTGCCAGCAGCTTAGTCCCGACAGGGGGCACTGAAGCTTTCTTT
J gene: TRBJ1-1
D gene: TRBD1
clone size: many
V gene: TRBV7-6

CDR3 protein: CSARLDAGSEQYF
CDR3 DNA: TGCAGTGCTAGATTGGACGCCGGCAGCGAGCAGTACTTC
J gene: TRBJ2-7
D gene: .
clone size: few
V gene: TRBV20-1

CDR3 protein: CASSQEWTSASTDTQYF
CDR3 DNA: TGTGCCAGCAGCCAAGAGTGGACTAGCGCTAGCACAGATACGCAGTATTTT
J gene: TRBJ2-3
D gene: TRBD2
clone size: few
V gene: TRBV3-1

CDR3 protein: CASSQEITSTQYF
CDR3 DNA: TGTGCCAGCAGCCAAGAAATCACTAGTACGCAGTATTTT
J gene: TRBJ2-3
D gene: .
clone size: .
V gene: TRBV4-2

CDR3 protein: CASSVGGQRTDTQYF
CDR3 DNA: TGTGCCAGCAGCGTAGGGGGACAGCGCACAGATACGCAGTATTTT
J gene: TRBJ2-3
D gene: TRBD1
clone size: many
V gene: TRBV9

CDR3 protein: CASSVAADNQPQHF
CDR3 DNA: TGTGCCAGCAGCGTGGCAGCCGACAATCAGCCCCAGCATTTT
J gene: TRBJ1-5
D gene: .
clone size: many
V gene: TRBV9

CDR3 protein: CASSSQGASNEKLFF
CDR3 DNA: TGTGCCAGCAGCTCCCAGGGGGCTTCTAATGAAAAACTGTTTTTT
J gene: TRBJ1-4
D gene: TRBD1
clone size: many
V gene: TRBV12-3/TRBV12-4

CDR3 protein: CASMGFKKLFF
CDR3 DNA: TGTGCCAGCATGGGGTTTAAGAAACTGTTTTTT
J gene: TRBJ1-4
D gene: .
clone size: few
V gene: TRBV28

CDR3 protein: CATSPQDREDTGELFF
CDR3 DNA: TGTGCCACCAGCCCGCAGGACAGGGAGGACACCGGGGAGCTGTTTTTT
J gene: TRBJ2-2
D gene: TRBD1
clone size: many
V gene: TRBV15

CDR3 protein: CSANPGLATLSSYNEQFF
CDR3 DNA: TGCAGTGCTAACCCGGGACTAGCGACTCTGAGCTCCTACAATGAGCAGTTCTTC
J gene: TRBJ2-1
D gene: TRBD2
clone size: many
V gene: TRBV20-1

CDR3 protein: CASSDRDRAAYEQYF
CDR3 DNA: TGTGCCAGCAGTGATCGGGACAGGGCCGCCTACGAGCAGTACTTC
J gene: TRBJ2-7
D gene: TRBD1
clone size: few
V gene: TRBV6-1

CDR3 protein: CASRGSRTDTQYF
CDR3 DNA: TGTGCCAGCAGGGGGTCCCGCACAGATACGCAGTATTTT
J gene: TRBJ2-3
D gene: .
clone size: .
V gene: TRBV11-3

CDR3 protein: CSARAERTPSYEQYF
CDR3 DNA: TGCAGTGCTAGAGCTGAGAGGACTCCTTCCTACGAGCAGTACTTC
J gene: TRBJ2-7
D gene: .
clone size: .
V gene: TRBV20-1

CDR3 protein: CASRGTGTGQPQHF
CDR3 DNA: TGTGCCAGCAGAGGAACAGGGACGGGTCAGCCCCAGCATTTT
J gene: TRBJ1-5
D gene: .
clone size: few
V gene: TRBV3-1

CDR3 protein: CASSQPGQGRGEKLFF
CDR3 DNA: TGTGCCAGCAGCCAGCCCGGACAGGGAAGGGGTGAAAAACTGTTTTTT
J gene: TRBJ1-4
D gene: TRBD1
clone size: .
V gene: TRBV3-1